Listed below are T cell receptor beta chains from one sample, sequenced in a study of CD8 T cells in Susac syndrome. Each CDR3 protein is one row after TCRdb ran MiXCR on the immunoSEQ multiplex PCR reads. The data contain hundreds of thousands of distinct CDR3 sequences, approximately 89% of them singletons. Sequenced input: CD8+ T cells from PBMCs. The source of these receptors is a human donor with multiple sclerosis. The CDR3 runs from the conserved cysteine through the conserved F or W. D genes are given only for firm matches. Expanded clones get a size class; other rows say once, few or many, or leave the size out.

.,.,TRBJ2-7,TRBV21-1,TGTGCCAGCAGCAATGCGACAGGGAGCTCCTACGAGCAGTACTTC,CASSNATGSSYEQYF
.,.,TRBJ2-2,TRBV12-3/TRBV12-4,TGTGCCAGCACCACTCCCCCGTCCAGCGGGGAGCTGTTTTTT,CASTTPPSSGELFF
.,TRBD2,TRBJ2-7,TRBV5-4,TGTGCCAGCAGCTTCCCGGGAGGTTTCTCATTCTCTCGCGAGCAGTACTTC,CASSFPGGFSFSREQYF
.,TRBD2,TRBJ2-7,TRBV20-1,TGCAGTGCTAGCGCACTAGCGGGGCCTGGGAACTCCTACGAGCAGTACTTC,CSASALAGPGNSYEQYF
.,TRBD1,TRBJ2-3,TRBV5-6,TGTGCCAGCAGGCCCGGGACAGGGGAATCAGATACGCAGTATTTT,CASRPGTGESDTQYF
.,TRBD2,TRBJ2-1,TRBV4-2,TGTGCCAGCAGCCAAGTCGGCCTAGCGGACTACAATGAGCAGTTCTTC,CASSQVGLADYNEQFF
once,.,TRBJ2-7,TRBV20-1,TGCAGTGTGGATCAGCGGGTGGACTCCTACGAGCAGTACTTC,CSVDQRVDSYEQYF
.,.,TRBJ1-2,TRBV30,TGTGCCTGGAGACCCCACTATGGCTACACCTTC,CAWRPHYGYTF
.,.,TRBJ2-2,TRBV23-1,TGCGCCAGCAGTCAATCGAGGCGCAGGGCCGGGGAGCTGTTTTTT,CASSQSRRRAGELFF
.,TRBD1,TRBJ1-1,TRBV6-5,TGTGCCAGCAGACTAGGGACAGGCGGCACTGAAGCTTTCTTT,CASRLGTGGTEAFF
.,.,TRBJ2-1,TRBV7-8,TGTGCCAGCAGCGCCTACAGGGCGCAGCCGGACAATGAGCAGTTCTTC,CASSAYRAQPDNEQFF
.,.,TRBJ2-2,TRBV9,TGTGCCAGCAGCGTAGAGGCGGCAAACACCGGGGAGCTGTTTTTT,CASSVEAANTGELFF
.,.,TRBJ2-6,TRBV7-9,TGTGCCAGCAGCTCCCGGATTAGAGGGGCCAACGTCCTGACTTTC,CASSSRIRGANVLTF
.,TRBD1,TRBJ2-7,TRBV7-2,TGTGCCAGCAGCCCCCGGGACAGGGGGACCTCATACGAGCAGTACTTC,CASSPRDRGTSYEQYF
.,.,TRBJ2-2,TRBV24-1,TGTGCCACCAGTTTTACCGGGGAGCTGTTTTTT,CATSFTGELFF
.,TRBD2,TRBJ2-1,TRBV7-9,TGTGCCAGCAGTCCACAGTTCCTAGCGGGAGGCAACTACAATGAGCAGTTCTTC,CASSPQFLAGGNYNEQFF
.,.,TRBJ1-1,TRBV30,TGTGCCTGGAGTGAATGGGCAGGGCCCACTGAAGCTTTCTTT,CAWSEWAGPTEAFF
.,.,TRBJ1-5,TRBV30,TGTGCCTGGAGTGTACTAGGGGCGAAGGGCAATCAGCCCCAGCATTTT,CAWSVLGAKGNQPQHF
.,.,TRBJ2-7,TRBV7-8,TGTGCCAGCAGCTCGGGACTCGAGCAGTACTTC,CASSSGLEQYF
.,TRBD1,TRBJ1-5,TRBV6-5,TGTGCCAGGTCAGGGGGAGCGAATCAGCCCCAGCATTTT,CARSGGANQPQHF
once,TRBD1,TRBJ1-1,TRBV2,TGTGCCAGCAGTGAAAGTTTGTGGGACAGCCTGAACACTGAAGCTTTCTTT,CASSESLWDSLNTEAFF
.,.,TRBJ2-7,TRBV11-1,TGTGCCAGCAGCTCCCTTTTGGACTACGAGCAGTACTTC,CASSSLLDYEQYF
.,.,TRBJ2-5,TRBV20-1,TGCAGTGCTAGAGTTCCGGACCTGGGAGAGACCCAGTACTTC,CSARVPDLGETQYF
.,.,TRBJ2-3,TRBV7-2,TGTGCCAGCAGACTCAGGGTGGATACGCAGTATTTT,CASRLRVDTQYF
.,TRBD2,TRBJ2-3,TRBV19,TGTGCCAGTAGTATACTCTTGACGGGAGGCGGCACAGATACGCAGTATTTT,CASSILLTGGGTDTQYF
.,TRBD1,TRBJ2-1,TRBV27,TGTGCCAGCAGTTTATACCCTCGTCGGACAGGGCAAAATGAGCAGTTCTTC,CASSLYPRRTGQNEQFF
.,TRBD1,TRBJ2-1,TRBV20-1,TGCAGTACGGACAGGGATTACAATGAGCAGTTCTTC,CSTDRDYNEQFF
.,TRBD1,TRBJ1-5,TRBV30,TGTGCCTGGAGTCGGACAGGGGGTAGCCAGCCCCAGCATTTT,CAWSRTGGSQPQHF
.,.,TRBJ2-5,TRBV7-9,TGTGCCAGCGGTACCGTCCCAGAGACCCAGTACTTC,CASGTVPETQYF
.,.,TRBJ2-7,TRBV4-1,TGCGCCAGCAGCCAAGAGGCAGATTTCTACGAGCAGTACTTC,CASSQEADFYEQYF
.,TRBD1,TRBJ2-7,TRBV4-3,TGCGCCAGCAGCCATGGACAGGGACAGGGCGAGCAGTACTTC,CASSHGQGQGEQYF
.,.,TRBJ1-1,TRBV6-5,TGTGCCAGCAGTTCGACGGGGGGTGAAGCTTTCTTT,CASSSTGGEAFF
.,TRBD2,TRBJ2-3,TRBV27,TGTGCCAGCAGCTTTGATGCGGGAGGAATCGGCACAGATACGCAGTATTTT,CASSFDAGGIGTDTQYF
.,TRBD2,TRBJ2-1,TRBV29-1,TGCAGCGTTGACGGCTGGGAGGGCCCTTCCTACAATGAGCAGTTCTTC,CSVDGWEGPSYNEQFF
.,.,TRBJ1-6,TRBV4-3,TGCGCCAGCAGCCAAGAAACGGCGGCGAACGCCTATAATTCACCCCTCCACTTT,CASSQETAANAYNSPLHF
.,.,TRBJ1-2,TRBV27,TGTGCCAGCAGTTTAAGCGCTGGGGCTAACTATGGCTACACCTTC,CASSLSAGANYGYTF
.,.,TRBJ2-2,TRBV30,TGTGCCTGGGAGGCAGGGACCGGGGAGCTGTTTTTT,CAWEAGTGELFF
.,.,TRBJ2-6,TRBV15,TGTGCCACCAGCAGCGAAGTCTCTGGGGCCAACGTCCTGACTTTC,CATSSEVSGANVLTF
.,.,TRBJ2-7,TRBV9,TGTGCCAGCAGCCCAAACAGGGTTGGAAGCTCCTACGAGCAGTACTTC,CASSPNRVGSSYEQYF
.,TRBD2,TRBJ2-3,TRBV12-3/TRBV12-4,TGTGCCAGCCATAAAACTAGCGGGGGCACAGATACGCAGTATTTT,CASHKTSGGTDTQYF
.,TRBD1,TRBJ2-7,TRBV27,TGTGCCAGCAGTTTATCAAGGGGGGACAGGGACCACGAGCAGTACTTC,CASSLSRGDRDHEQYF
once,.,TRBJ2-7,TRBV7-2,TGTGCCAGCAGCTTAGCCGGGGCCTACCTGCTCTACGAGCAGTACTTC,CASSLAGAYLLYEQYF
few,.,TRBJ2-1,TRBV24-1,TGTGCCACCAGTGATTTGGGGGTAGGGGTCGGGAATGAGCAGTTCTTC,CATSDLGVGVGNEQFF
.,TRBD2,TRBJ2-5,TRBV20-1,TGCAGTGCTTTAGGGGGACTAGCGGGCTTACTGCAAGAGACCCAGTACTTC,CSALGGLAGLLQETQYF
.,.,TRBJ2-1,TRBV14,TGTGCCAGCAGCCTATTACTGGAGTCCCACAATGAGCAGTTCTTC,CASSLLLESHNEQFF
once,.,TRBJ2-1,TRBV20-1,TGCAGTGCTAGAAGCTACCGGGCAATCATAGGGGATGAGCAGTTCTTC,CSARSYRAIIGDEQFF
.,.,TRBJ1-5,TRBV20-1,TGCAGTGCTAGAGACCCGGCTCACGGGAATCAGCCCCAGCATTTT,CSARDPAHGNQPQHF
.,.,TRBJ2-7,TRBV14,TGTGCCAGCAGCCAATCCGGGGCAGGGCGATTTCGCGAGCAGTACTTC,CASSQSGAGRFREQYF
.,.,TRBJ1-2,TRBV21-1,TGTGCCAGCATCACAGGGGTTCATGACTATGGCTACACCTTC,CASITGVHDYGYTF
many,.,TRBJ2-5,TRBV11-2,TGTGCCAGCAGCTTAGGACAAGAGACCCAGTACTTC,CASSLGQETQYF
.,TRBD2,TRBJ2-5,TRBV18,TGTGCCAGCTCACCACCCCTCGGGAGGGCAGGCGAGACCCAGTACTTC,CASSPPLGRAGETQYF
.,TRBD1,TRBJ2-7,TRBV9,TGTGCCAGCAGCGGCGGGACAGGGCCTTCCTACGAGCAGTACTTC,CASSGGTGPSYEQYF
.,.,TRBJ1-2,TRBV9,TGTGCCAGCAGCGTAGACGGGACGGGCATTAACTATGGCTACACCTTC,CASSVDGTGINYGYTF
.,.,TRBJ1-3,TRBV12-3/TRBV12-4,TGTGCCAGCAGTTTAATCTCTGGAAACACCATATATTTT,CASSLISGNTIYF
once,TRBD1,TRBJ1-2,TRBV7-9,TGTGCCAGCAGCTCCCGGGACAGGGATAACTATGGCTACACCTTC,CASSSRDRDNYGYTF